A single sample is the source of the 21 T cell receptor beta chains below, sequenced in a study of siplizumab effects on memory and regulatory T cells. Method: immunoSEQ multiplex PCR; TCRdb's copy keeps in-frame clones and lacks some. The sample shows 100,000 or so clones, around 92% of them seen only once. Sequences were obtained from Tregs sorted from blood. The receptors were gathered from a human donor in good health.

This clone came up once. This sequence joins TRBV6-5 and TRBJ2-5; 10 positions match TRBD2. Germline V gene data show CDR1 as MNHEY and CDR2 as SVGAGI. The V and J ends lost 5 bases and 3 bases, in that order; junction bases with no gene match: 3. The CDR3 loop spans 14 amino acids. DNA of the CDR3: TGTGCCAGCAGTATCGGACTAGCGGAAGAGACCCAGTACTTC. This codes for CASSIGLAEETQYF.

V is TRBV7-3 and J is TRBJ2-3; perhaps D is TRBD1 or TRBD2 (5 bases each). This CDR3 spans 13 amino acids. The V and J ends lost 5 bases and 1 base respectively, with 7 bases between them. The germline gives CDR1 SGHTA, CDR2 FQGTGA. The CDR3 region is CASSRGGTDTQYF. The CDR3, as DNA: TGTGCCAGCAGCCGAGGGGGCACAGATACGCAGTATTTT.

The chain is built from TRBV5-1 and TRBJ1-4, with a tentative D call TRBD1 (5 bases). V lost 2 bases to trimming and J lost 0 bases, with 11 bases between them. Looked up from germline, CDR1 is SGHRS and CDR2 is YFSETQ. CDR3 length: 16 amino acids. The CDR3 DNA reads TGCGCCAGCAGCTTCACAGGAGAAACAACTAATGAAAAACTGTTTTTT. It codes for CASSFTGETTNEKLFF. Full variable domain (remainder filled in from reference TRBV5-1 and TRBJ1-4): KAGVTQTPRYLIKTRGQQVTLSCSPISGHRSVSWYQQTPGQGLQFLFEYFSETQRNKGNFPGRFSGRQFSNSRSEMNVSTLELGDSALYLCASSFTGETTNEKLFFGSGTQLSVL.

V usage is TRBV30 and J usage is TRBJ1-5; D is uncertain. The V end lost 1 base, the J end lost 10 bases, and 11 bases lay between the germline ends. Germline values: CDR1 GTSNPN, CDR2 SVGIG (reference sequence). The CDR3 extends over 12 amino acids. The CDR3 protein is CAWSGGIEPQHF. The CDR3 DNA is TGTGCCTGGAGTGGGGGAATCGAACCCCAGCATTTT.

This chain connects TRBV19 to TRBJ1-2; D remains unclear. The CDR3 runs to 11 residues. Looked up from germline, CDR1 is LNHDA and CDR2 is SQIVND (reference sequence). V lost 0 bases, J lost 6 bases, and 2 bases lay in between. CDR3 protein: CASSIDHGYTF. The CDR3 region has the DNA TGTGCCAGTAGTATAGATCATGGCTACACCTTC.

V is TRBV5-1 and J is TRBJ2-7; D gene ambiguous. Trimming pared 1 base from V and 3 bases from J, leaving 11 bases between. The CDR3 consists of 14 residues. CDR1 and CDR2 from the germline V gene are SGHRS and YFSETQ. CDR3 DNA: TGCGCCAGCAGCTTGATTGGGGATTTCTACGAGCAGTACTTC. Translated, it gives CASSLIGDFYEQYF.

This sequence joins TRBV5-4 and TRBJ2-5; unclear D gene. V lost 4 bases, J lost 9 bases, and 19 bases lay in between. The CDR3 is 14 residues long. The germline gives CDR1 SGHNT, CDR2 YYREEE (reference sequence). CDR3: CASSRREMGVAQYF. CDR3 in DNA: TGTGCCAGCAGCCGACGCGAGATGGGCGTAGCCCAGTACTTC.

Here the CDR3 DNA reads TGTGCCAGCCGGACAGATAGCAATCAGCCCCAGCATTTT. Its translation: CASRTDSNQPQHF. This chain uses TRBV28 with TRBJ1-5, with a possible D match to TRBD1 (6 bases). Trimming pared 8 bases from V and 0 bases from J, leaving 8 bases between. The germline gives CDR1 MDHEN, CDR2 SYDVKM. CDR3 length: 13 residues.

The V call is TRBV5-1, the J call TRBJ2-1; 7 nucleotides match TRBD2. With 0 bases clipped from V and 6 bases from J, the junction kept 9 bases outside the gene matches. This CDR3 comprises 16 residues. Looked up from germline, CDR1 is SGHRS and CDR2 is YFSETQ. This CDR3 is CASSLEGRETANEQFF. The CDR3 DNA sequence: TGCGCCAGCAGCTTGGAAGGGAGGGAGACGGCCAATGAGCAGTTCTTC.

V usage is TRBV7-6 and J usage is TRBJ2-5; D is possibly TRBD2 (5 bases). Trimming took 2 bases from V and 5 from J, leaving 12 bases between them. This CDR3 has 14 residues. The germline V gene has CDR1 SGHVS and CDR2 FNYEAQ. The CDR3 DNA reads as TGTGCCAGCAGCTTATTTACGGGGAAGGAGACCCAGTACTTC. This sequence encodes CASSLFTGKETQYF.

The chain's CDR3 is CASSLGGGQFNGANVLTF. CDR3 in DNA: TGCGCCAGCAGCTTGGGAGGCGGACAGTTCAATGGGGCCAACGTCCTGACTTTC. This chain connects TRBV5-1 to TRBJ2-6; D is possibly TRBD1 (6 bases). V was clipped by 0 bases and J by 3 bases, with 16 bases between them. The germline gives CDR1 SGHRS, CDR2 YFSETQ. There are 18 residues in the CDR3.

This rearrangement joins TRBV7-9 to TRBJ1-2; D unclear. This CDR3 has 14 amino acids. CDR1 is SEHNR, CDR2 FQNEAQ, per germline (reference sequence). Trimming took off 3 bases at V and 1 base at J, with 9 bases between the two ends. The DNA of the CDR3 is TGTGCCAGCAGCTTCGGAGGGATTAACTATGGCTACACCTTC. Amino acids: CASSFGGINYGYTF.

With regard to this clone: The identical CDR3 is also encoded by other nucleotide sequences in the sample. The rearrangement links TRBV18 to TRBJ2-7; D is uncertain. Trimming removed 6 bases from V and 1 base from J, with 13 bases in between. Germline loops: CDR1 KGHSH, CDR2 LQKENI. This CDR3 has 14 amino acids. CDR3 sequence: CASSGKDTSYEQYF. CDR3 bases: TGTGCCAGCTCGGGAAAAGACACTTCCTACGAGCAGTACTTC.

The rearrangement joins TRBV13 to TRBJ1-3, with D unclear. The CDR3 covers 17 residues. Germline CDR1 and CDR2: PRHDT and FYEKMQ (reference sequence). V lost 0 bases and J lost 2, with 14 bases in between. Here the CDR3 reads CASSLGTQRAAGNTIYF. The CDR3 DNA reads as TGTGCCAGCAGCTTAGGCACGCAAAGGGCCGCTGGAAACACCATATATTTT.

The chain recombines TRBV29-1 with TRBJ1-5; a possible D gene is TRBD1 (6 bases). Per germline, CDR1 SQVTM and CDR2 ANQGSEA. V shed 6 bases and J shed 5 bases, with 14 bases lying between them. The CDR3 consists of 13 residues. The CDR3 nucleotides read TGCAGCGTCGTAACAGGGCTAGATCAGCCCCAGCATTTT. Translation gives CSVVTGLDQPQHF.

The chain recombines TRBV7-8 with TRBJ1-4; 8 bases are shared with TRBD1. CDR1 and CDR2 (germline): SGHVS, FQNEAQ. The CDR3 is made up of 16 amino acids. V lost 5 bases to trimming and J lost 7 bases; unmatched junction nucleotides: 12. The CDR3 DNA sequence: TGTGCCAGCAGCGGGCCCGGCAGGGGGCAGTCTGAAAAACTGTTTTTT. This gives the protein CASSGPGRGQSEKLFF.

The chain carries TRBV6-6 and TRBJ2-1; D call uncertain. V gave up 5 bases and J gave up 7 bases, with 12 bases separating them. The V gene's germline CDR1 is MNHNY and CDR2 SVGAGI (reference sequence). The CDR3 is 13 amino acids. CDR3 protein: CASSPEVVNEQFF. CDR3 nucleotides: TGTGCCAGCAGTCCCGAGGTCGTTAATGAGCAGTTCTTC.

The chain has TRBV18 and TRBJ2-3; TRBD1 might be the D (5 bases). The germline gives CDR1 KGHSH, CDR2 LQKENI. V shed 3 bases and J shed 4 bases, with 11 bases lying between them. CDR3 size: 14 residues. The CDR3 DNA sequence: TGTGCCAGCTCACCCCAGGACACTGCAGATACGCAGTATTTT. It encodes CASSPQDTADTQYF.

This chain links TRBV14 with TRBJ2-1, with 10 bases matching TRBD2. Trimming at V came to 0 bases and at J to 0 bases, leaving 17 bases not matched to a gene. Germline CDR1 SGHDN, CDR2 FVKESK. The CDR3 consists of 22 residues. The CDR3 here is CASSQDLDGQTSGPGSYNEQFF. Written as DNA, the CDR3 is TGTGCCAGCAGCCAAGATCTCGACGGCCAGACTAGCGGGCCTGGCTCCTACAATGAGCAGTTCTTC.

This chain connects TRBV27 to TRBJ2-2, with unresolved D. CDR1 and CDR2 from the germline V gene are MNHEY and SMNVEV (reference sequence). CDR3 length: 16 amino acids. V shed 6 bases and J shed 2 bases, with 16 bases lying between them. CDR3 in amino acids: CASRGLGWVNTGELFF. CDR3 nucleotides: TGTGCCAGCAGGGGCCTAGGGTGGGTTAACACCGGGGAGCTGTTTTTT.

The chain joins TRBV18 to TRBJ1-4; unclear D gene. Trimming pared 4 bases from V and 1 base from J, leaving 10 bases between. Germline V gene lookup returns CDR1 KGHSH and CDR2 LQKENI. The CDR3 extends over 15 amino acids. The CDR3 sequence: CASSLPKGTNEKLFF. DNA for the CDR3: TGTGCCAGCTCACTCCCTAAGGGAACTAATGAAAAACTGTTTTTT. Based on the CDR3 plus reference TRBV18 and TRBJ1-4, the full variable domain is NAGVMQNPRHLVRRRGQEARLRCSPMKGHSHVYWYRQLPEEGLKFMVYLQKENIIDESGMPKERFSAEFPKEGPSILRIQQVVRGDSAAYFCASSLPKGTNEKLFFGSGTQLSVL.